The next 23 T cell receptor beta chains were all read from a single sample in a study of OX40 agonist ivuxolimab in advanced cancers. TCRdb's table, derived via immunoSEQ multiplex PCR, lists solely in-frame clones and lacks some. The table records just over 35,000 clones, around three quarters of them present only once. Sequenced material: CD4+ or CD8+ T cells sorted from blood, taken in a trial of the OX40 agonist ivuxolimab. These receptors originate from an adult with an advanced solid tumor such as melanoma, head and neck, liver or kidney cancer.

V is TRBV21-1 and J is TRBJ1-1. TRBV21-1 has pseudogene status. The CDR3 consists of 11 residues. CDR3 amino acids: CASSPHGTSFF. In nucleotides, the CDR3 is TGTGCCAGCAGCCCACATGGGACTTCTTTCTTC.

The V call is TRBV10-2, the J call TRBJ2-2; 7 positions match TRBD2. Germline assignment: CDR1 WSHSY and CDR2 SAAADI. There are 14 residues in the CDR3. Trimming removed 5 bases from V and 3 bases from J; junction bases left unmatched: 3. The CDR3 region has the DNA TGCGCCAGCAGTCGTGGGGGGGACACCGGGGAGCTGTTTTTT. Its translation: CASSRGGDTGELFF.

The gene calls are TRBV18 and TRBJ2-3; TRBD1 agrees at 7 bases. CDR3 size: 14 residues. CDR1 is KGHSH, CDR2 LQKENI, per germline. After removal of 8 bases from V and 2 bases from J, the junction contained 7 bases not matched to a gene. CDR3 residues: CASARQGTTDTQYF. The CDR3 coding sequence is TGTGCCAGCGCCAGACAGGGTACCACAGATACGCAGTATTTT.

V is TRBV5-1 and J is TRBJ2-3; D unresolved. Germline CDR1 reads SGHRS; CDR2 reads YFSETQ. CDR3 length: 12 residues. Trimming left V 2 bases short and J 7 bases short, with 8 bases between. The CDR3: CASSFGEHTQYF. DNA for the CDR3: TGCGCCAGCAGCTTTGGGGAACATACGCAGTATTTT.

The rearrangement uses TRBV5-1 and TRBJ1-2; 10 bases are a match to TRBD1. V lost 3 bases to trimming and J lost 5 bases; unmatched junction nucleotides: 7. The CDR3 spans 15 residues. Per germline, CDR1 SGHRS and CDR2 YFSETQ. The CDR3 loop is CASSYRQGAQYGYTF. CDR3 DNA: TGCGCCAGCAGCTACCGACAGGGGGCGCAGTATGGCTACACCTTC.

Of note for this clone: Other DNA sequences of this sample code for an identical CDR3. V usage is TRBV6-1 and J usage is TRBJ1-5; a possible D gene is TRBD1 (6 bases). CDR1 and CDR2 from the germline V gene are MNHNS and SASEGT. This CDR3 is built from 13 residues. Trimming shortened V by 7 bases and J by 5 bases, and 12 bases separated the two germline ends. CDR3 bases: TGTGCCAGCAACCGAGAGGGGGATCAGCCCCAGCATTTT. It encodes CASNREGDQPQHF.

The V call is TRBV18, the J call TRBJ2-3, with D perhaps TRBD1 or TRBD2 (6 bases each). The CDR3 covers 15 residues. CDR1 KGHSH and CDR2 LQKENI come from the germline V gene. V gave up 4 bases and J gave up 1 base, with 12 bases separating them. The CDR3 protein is CASSQNGGRTDTQYF. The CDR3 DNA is TGTGCCAGCTCACAAAACGGGGGCCGCACAGATACGCAGTATTTT.

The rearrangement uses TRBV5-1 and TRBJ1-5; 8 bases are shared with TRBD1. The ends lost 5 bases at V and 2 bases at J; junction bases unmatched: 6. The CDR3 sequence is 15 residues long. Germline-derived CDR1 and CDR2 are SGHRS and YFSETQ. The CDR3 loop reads CASSITGGGNQPQHF. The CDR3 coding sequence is TGCGCCAGCAGTATAACAGGGGGGGGCAATCAGCCCCAGCATTTT. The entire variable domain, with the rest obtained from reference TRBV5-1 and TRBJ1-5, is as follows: KAGVTQTPRYLIKTRGQQVTLSCSPISGHRSVSWYQQTPGQGLQFLFEYFSETQRNKGNFPGRFSGRQFSNSRSEMNVSTLELGDSALYLCASSITGGGNQPQHFGDGTRLSIL.

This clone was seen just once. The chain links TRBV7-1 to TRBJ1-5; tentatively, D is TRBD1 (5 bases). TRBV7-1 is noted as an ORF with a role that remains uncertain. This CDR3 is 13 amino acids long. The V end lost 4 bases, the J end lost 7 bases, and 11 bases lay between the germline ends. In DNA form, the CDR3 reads TGTGCCAGCAGCTTTCGACAGAACCAGCCCCAGCATTTT. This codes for CASSFRQNQPQHF.

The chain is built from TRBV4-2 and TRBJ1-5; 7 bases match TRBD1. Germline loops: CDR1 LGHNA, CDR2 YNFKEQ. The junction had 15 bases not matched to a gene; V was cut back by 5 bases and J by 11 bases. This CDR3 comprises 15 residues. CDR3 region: CASSLIYGTDSTQHF. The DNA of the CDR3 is TGTGCCAGCAGCTTAATCTACGGGACAGATAGCACCCAGCATTTT.

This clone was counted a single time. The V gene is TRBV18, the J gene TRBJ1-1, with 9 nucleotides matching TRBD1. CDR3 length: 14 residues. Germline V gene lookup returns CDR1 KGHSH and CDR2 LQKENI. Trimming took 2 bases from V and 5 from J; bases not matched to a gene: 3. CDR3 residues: CASSPGTGLTEAFF. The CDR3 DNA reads TGTGCCAGCTCACCAGGGACAGGGTTAACTGAAGCTTTCTTT.

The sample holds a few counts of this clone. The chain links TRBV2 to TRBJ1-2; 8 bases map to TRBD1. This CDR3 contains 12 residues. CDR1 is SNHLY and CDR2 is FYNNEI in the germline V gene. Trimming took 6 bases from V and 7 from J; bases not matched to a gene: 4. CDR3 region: CASSGDRGGYTF. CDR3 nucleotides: TGTGCCAGCAGCGGTGACAGGGGTGGCTACACCTTC.

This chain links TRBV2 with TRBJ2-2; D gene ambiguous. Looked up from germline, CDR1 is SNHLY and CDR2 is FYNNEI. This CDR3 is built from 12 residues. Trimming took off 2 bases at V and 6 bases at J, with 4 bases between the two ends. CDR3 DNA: TGTGCCAGCAGTGAATCAGCCGGGGAGCTGTTTTTT. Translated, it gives CASSESAGELFF. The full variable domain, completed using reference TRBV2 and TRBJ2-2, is EPEVTQTPSHQVTQMGQEVILRCVPISNHLYFYWYRQILGQKVEFLVSFYNNEISEKSEIFDDQFSVERPDGSNFTLKIRSTKLEDSAMYFCASSESAGELFFGEGSRLTVL.

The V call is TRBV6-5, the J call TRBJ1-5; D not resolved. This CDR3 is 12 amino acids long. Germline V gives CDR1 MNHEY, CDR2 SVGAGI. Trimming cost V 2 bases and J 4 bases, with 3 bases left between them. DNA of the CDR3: TGTGCCAGCAGTTACGCAAATCAGCCCCAGCATTTT. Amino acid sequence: CASSYANQPQHF.

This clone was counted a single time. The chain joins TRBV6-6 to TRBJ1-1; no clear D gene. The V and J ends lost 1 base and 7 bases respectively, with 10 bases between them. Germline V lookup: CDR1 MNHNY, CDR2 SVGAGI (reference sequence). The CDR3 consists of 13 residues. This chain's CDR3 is CASSYYMANEAFF. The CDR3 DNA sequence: TGTGCCAGCAGTTACTATATGGCAAATGAAGCTTTCTTT.

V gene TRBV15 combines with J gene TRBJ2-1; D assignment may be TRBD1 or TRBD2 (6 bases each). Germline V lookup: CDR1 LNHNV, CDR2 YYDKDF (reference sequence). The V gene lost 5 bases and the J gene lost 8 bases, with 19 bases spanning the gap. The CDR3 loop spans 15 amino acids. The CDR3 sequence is CATSGSQGGPYEQFF. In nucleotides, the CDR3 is TGTGCCACCAGCGGATCACAGGGAGGCCCATATGAGCAGTTCTTC.

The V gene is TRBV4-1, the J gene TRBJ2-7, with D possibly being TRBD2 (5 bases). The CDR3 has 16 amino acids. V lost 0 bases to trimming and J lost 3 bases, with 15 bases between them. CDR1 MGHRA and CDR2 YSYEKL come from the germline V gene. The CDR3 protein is CASSQEGSGIGYEQYF. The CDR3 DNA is TGCGCCAGCAGCCAAGAAGGGTCCGGGATCGGCTACGAGCAGTACTTC.

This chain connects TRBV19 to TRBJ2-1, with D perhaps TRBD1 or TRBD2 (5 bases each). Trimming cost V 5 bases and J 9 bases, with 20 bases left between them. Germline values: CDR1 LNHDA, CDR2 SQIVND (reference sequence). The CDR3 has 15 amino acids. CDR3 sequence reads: CASSPGEGLVVEQFF. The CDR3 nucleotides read TGTGCCAGTAGTCCAGGTGAGGGGCTGGTTGTTGAGCAGTTCTTC.

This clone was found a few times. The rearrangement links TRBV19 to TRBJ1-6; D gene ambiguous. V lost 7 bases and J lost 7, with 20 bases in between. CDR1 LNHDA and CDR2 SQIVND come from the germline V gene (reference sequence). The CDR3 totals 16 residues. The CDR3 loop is CASTSSLGSGNSPLHF. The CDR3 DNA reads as TGTGCCAGTACCTCCTCGTTGGGCTCGGGAAATTCACCCCTCCACTTT.

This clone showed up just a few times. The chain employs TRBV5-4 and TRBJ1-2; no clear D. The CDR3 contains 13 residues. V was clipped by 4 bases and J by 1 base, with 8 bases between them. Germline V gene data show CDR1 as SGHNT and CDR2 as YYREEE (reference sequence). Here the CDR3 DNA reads TGTGCCAGCAGCGTTGACCTTAACTATGGCTACACCTTC. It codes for CASSVDLNYGYTF.

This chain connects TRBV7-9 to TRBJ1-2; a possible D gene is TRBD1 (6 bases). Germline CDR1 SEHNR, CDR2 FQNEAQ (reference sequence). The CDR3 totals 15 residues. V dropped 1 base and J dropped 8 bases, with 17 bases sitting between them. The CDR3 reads CASSLVPSGVGGYTF. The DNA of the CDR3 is TGTGCCAGCAGCTTAGTCCCATCAGGGGTCGGCGGCTACACCTTC.

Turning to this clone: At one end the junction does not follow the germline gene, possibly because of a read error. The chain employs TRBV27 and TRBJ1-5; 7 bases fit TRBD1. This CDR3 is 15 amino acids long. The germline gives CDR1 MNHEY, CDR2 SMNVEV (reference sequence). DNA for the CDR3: TGTGCCATCAGTGAGTTAGGACAGGGCAATCAGCCCCAGCATTTT. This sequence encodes CAISELGQGNQPQHF.

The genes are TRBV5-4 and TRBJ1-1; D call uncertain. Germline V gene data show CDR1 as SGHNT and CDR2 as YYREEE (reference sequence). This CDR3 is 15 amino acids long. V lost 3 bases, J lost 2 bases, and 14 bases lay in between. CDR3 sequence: CASSSPLRSNTEAFF. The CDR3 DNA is TGTGCCAGCAGCTCGCCACTTCGCAGCAACACTGAAGCTTTCTTT.